Following are 2 T cell receptor beta chains from one sample sequenced in a study of cytomegalovirus exposure and HLA in healthy donors. The method was immunoSEQ multiplex PCR; TCRdb's version includes in-frame clones alone and lacks a portion of them. Of 150,000 to 180,000 clones listed, more than 70% are singletons. Sequences were obtained from PBMCs. Receptors were obtained from a human donor in good health.

This chain links TRBV27 with TRBJ1-1, with 8 bases lining up with TRBD1. The germline CDR1 and CDR2 sequences are MNHEY and SMNVEV (reference sequence). This CDR3 spans 16 amino acids. The trim removed 6 bases at V and 3 bases at J, leaving 12 bases unmatched. CDR3 in DNA: TGTGCCAGCAGCAGGGGGCGAGTAAGTCGGGACACTGAAGCTTTCTTT. It specifies CASSRGRVSRDTEAFF.

This chain links TRBV5-1 with TRBJ2-5, with D maybe TRBD1 (6 bases). Germline V gene sequence: CDR1 SGHRS, CDR2 YFSETQ. V was trimmed by 3 bases and J by 0 bases, leaving 15 bases between them. The CDR3 is 16 amino acids. CDR3 amino acids: CASSSRGGADQETQYF. The CDR3 DNA reads as TGCGCCAGCAGCTCCCGTGGGGGCGCGGACCAAGAGACCCAGTACTTC.